This T cell receptor beta chain was found in a study of patients and donors after allogeneic stem cell transplantation. This clonotype came up a few times. MiXCR, run by TCRdb on the RT-PCR reads, gives a single entry per CDR3 protein. The sample lists about 230,000 distinct CDR3 sequences; less than 15% were seen once. Input material: blood, either unsorted or a sorted T cell fraction (not recorded which). The TCR sequence derives from a human donor who was either an allogeneic HSCT recipient or a stem cell or donor lymphocyte infusion donor (not recorded which). It is not recorded whose cells these are; they may come from a transplant donor.

In DNA form, the CDR3 reads TGTGCCAGCTCACCCCGACCGAGGGACACCGGGGAGCTGTTTTTT. Protein: CASSPRPRDTGELFF. The chain carries TRBV18 and TRBJ2-2; D might be TRBD2 (5 bases). This CDR3 has 15 residues. The germline V and J ends were trimmed by 3 bases and 3 bases, with 11 bases remaining between them. CDR1 and CDR2 (germline): KGHSH, LQKENI.